This TCR beta chain was sequenced during a study of T cell responses to AZD1222 COVID-19 vaccine. Background on the study: Researchers grouped second doses given at about 4 or about 12 weeks into one pool.

Study-level findings and limits: Spike regions recognized by vaccine-associated CD4 TCRs spanned the protein, led by 160-218 and 743-854. An increase in Spike-specific TCR breadth and depth was observed after two AZD1222 doses.

This table comes from immunoSEQ multiplex PCR, and its TCRdb copy is limited to in-frame clones, with some not included. Altogether around 140,000 clones are present, around nine tenths being singletons, with the ten largest covering about 5%. On this clone: What it recognizes is unknown.

The CDR3 spans 19 residues. CDR1 is MNHEY and CDR2 is SVGEGT in the germline V gene. With 6 bases removed from V and 0 bases from J, the gap between germline ends came to 25 bases. The rearrangement uses TRBV6-2 or TRBV6-3 and TRBJ2-3, with TRBD2 as a possible D gene (6 bases). This clonotype originated in an adult in good health. Sample: peripheral blood, taken on day 0 of AZD1222 vaccination. The CDR3 loop reads CASSTGVQARATSTDTQYF. The CDR3 nucleotides read TGTGCCAGCAGCACGGGGGTGCAGGCCAGAGCTACTAGCACAGATACGCAGTATTTT.